This T cell receptor beta chain is drawn from a study of blood T cell repertoires in COVID-19. Sequencing was performed with immunoSEQ multiplex PCR; in TCRdb, only in-frame clones are kept and a portion is missing. The sample gives more than 85,000 clones, around nine tenths of which show up once; more than 1.5% is in the top ten. This CDR3 has 17 residues. Germline CDR1 reads SGHTS; CDR2 reads YDEGEE. V was shortened by 0 bases and J by 1 base, with 11 bases between the two germline ends. The sample comprised peripheral blood. The chain couples TRBV5-8 to TRBJ1-6; D is ambiguous. The source of this sequence is a woman aged 50 to 65 with COVID-19, enrolled during active disease. CDR3 nucleotides: TGTGCCAGCAGCTTGGAGCGGTTTGGGTCCTATAATTCACCCCTCCACTTT. Residues: CASSLERFGSYNSPLHF.